The entry below gives a single T cell receptor beta chain sequence along with its context. Its antigen is undetermined. This CDR3 region has 17 residues. The germline V gene has CDR1 SGHTS and CDR2 YDEGEE. V lost 2 bases, J lost 0 bases, and 17 bases lay in between. Amplification used 60 Vbeta primers and 13 Jbeta primers. Using immunoSEQ multiplex PCR, the repertoire was profiled, and TCRdb retains in-frame clones only, with some absent. Among roughly 260,000 clones, 84% were seen once, and the ten largest hold roughly 2%. The sample belongs to a study of cytomegalovirus exposure and HLA in healthy donors. The overall study: As an earlier analysis found, some 170 million T cells yielded 90 million to 140 million unique TCR beta sequences. From donors who were HLA-typed, an early data release held 75 million to 85 million unique TCRs.

General study results and limits: Judged likely to be a sequencing artifact was a cluster of highly shared sequence variants. Available immune exposure information was restricted to CMV serostatus only.

V gene TRBV5-8 combines with J gene TRBJ2-5, with TRBD2 as a possible D gene (7 bases). Material for sequencing was PBMCs. This sequence was found in a woman between 35 and 50 years old in good health and CMV-seropositive. CDR3 loop: CASSFGGQVGNQETQYF. The CDR3 nucleotides read TGTGCCAGCAGCTTCGGGGGGCAGGTGGGAAACCAAGAGACCCAGTACTTC.